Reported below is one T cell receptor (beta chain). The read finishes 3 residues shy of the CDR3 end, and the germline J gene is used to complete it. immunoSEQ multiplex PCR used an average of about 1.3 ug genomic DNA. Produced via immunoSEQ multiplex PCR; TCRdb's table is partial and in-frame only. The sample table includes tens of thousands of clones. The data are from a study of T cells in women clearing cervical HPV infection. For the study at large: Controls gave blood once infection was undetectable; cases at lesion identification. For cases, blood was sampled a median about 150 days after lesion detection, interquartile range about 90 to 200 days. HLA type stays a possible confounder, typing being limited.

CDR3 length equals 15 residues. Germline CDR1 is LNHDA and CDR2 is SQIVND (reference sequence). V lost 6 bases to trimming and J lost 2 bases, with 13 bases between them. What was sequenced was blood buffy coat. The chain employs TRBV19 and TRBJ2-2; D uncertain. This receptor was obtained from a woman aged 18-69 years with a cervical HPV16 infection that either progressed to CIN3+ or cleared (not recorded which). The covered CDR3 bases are TGTGCCAGTAGCCGGGTAAATCTCAACACCGGGGAG. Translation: CASSRVNLNTGE. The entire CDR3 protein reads CASSRVNLNTGELFF.